The sequence of this T cell receptor (beta chain) was determined in a study of shared clonotypes between healthy human individuals. Notes on this clone: The antigen remains undetermined. Other DNA sequences in this specimen translate into the identical CDR3.

Donors were Caucasian adults residing in Nashville, Tennessee, USA. The CDR3 extends over 14 amino acids. The V gene's germline CDR1 is SGHRS and CDR2 YFSETQ. V lost 6 bases and J 0 bases, leaving 11 bases between the germline ends. Study results and caveats: Non-shared clonotypes showed lower generation probabilities than clonotypes common to all four donors.

Every immunoSEQ plate was one replicate of a subset's evenly spread DNA. The table came from immunoSEQ multiplex PCR; TCRdb's copy has only in-frame clones and leaves some out. The table shows 1 million to 1.2 million clones, with approximately 80% occurring only once. The chain uses TRBV5-1 and TRBJ2-3; tentative D call: TRBD1 (8 bases). Input material: memory CD4+ T cells from PBMCs. Stated subset: CD45RA-negative fraction. The TCR comes from a man aged 18 to 30 in good health. Some clones in this sample may be carry-over from other donors' samples. DNA for the CDR3: TGCGCCAGCAACAGGGGGGGTAGCACAGATACGCAGTATTTT. Its translation: CASNRGGSTDTQYF.